The present entry profiles one TCR beta chain with its context. Its target antigen remains unknown. No base qualities exist here, and no much larger clone lies one base off it. This entry comes from a study of shared clonotypes between healthy human individuals (dated by TCRdb to the early 2020s). Study-level background: A few men and a couple of women, aged 18 to 49 years, made up the cohort. Blood TCR repertoires of five healthy adults were deeply sequenced to estimate repertoire size and the extent of clonotype sharing between individuals. To increase sequencing depth and limit assay-specific biases, different laboratories used diverse techniques to prepare libraries and sequence TCR repertoires. Each donor's leukapheresis produced roughly between roughly 0.85 and 9.5 billion PBMCs.

Trimming at the junction amounts to 3 bases on V and 9 bases on J, and the germline ends lie 21 bases apart. CDR1 and CDR2 (LGHNT, FRNRAP) derive from the germline V gene. The CDR3, cysteine through phenylalanine, is 15 amino acids long. Only the CDR3 part of the read is kept: 45 bases, read in frame from the first base. TCR CDR3 regions were amplified from genomic DNA by multiplex PCR using the deep immunoSEQ assay. Extracted genomic DNA from each cell subset was spread evenly across all wells of several immunoSEQ 96-well plates, with each plate serving as a replicate. For unsorted PBMC, about 270 ng of genomic DNA, equivalent to about 30,000 T cell genomes, went into each replicate PCR. Genomic DNA from unsorted PBMC was sequenced over ten immunoSEQ deep assay plates. The purified libraries were quantified using a Qubit 3.0 fluorometer, sized with a Bioanalyzer 2100, and then quantified again using the KAPA Library Quantification kit. Every immunoSEQ 96-well plate was sequenced on a separate single-read 150-cycle Illumina NextSeq 550 flow cell. The authors' pipeline ran thus. Because only junctional sequences without quality scores were contained in the immunoSEQ output, filtering matching that applied to full-length reads could not be performed. To assign V/J genes and CDR3, sequences were annotated using PyIR, a Python wrapper for IgBLAST v1.9, with IMGT germline references. Reads with weak V/J assignments (E-value above 1e-6), missing CDR3, stop codons, out-of-frame junctions, or ambiguous translated residues were removed. A V3J clonotype was defined by an identical inferred V gene, J gene, and CDR3 amino acid sequence. Percentage overlap between repertoires was computed as shared unique clonotypes divided by the size of the smaller repertoire. Repertoire richness was assessed with RTK rarefaction, the Chao1 estimator, and Recon v2.1 estimates of unobserved clonotypes. TCRdb holds this immuneACCESS table with in-frame rearrangements only. Some clones are missing; in checked studies, unresolved V genes explain under half, and the rest has no known cause. The D gene and trimming were derived from the DNA, and the V and J assignments and clone size from that table. Within this sample are fewer than 600,000 clones, with 70% to 80% of them counted one time only. The ten most abundant clones make up roughly an eighth of the sample.

Results the study describes overall, beyond this receptor: Pairwise subsampling led to the expectation that sequencing depth would affect the degree of clonotype sharing among donors. The genetic and exposure-history diversity represented was limited by the small number of donors. Sampling was limited to blood, and TCR repertoires in tissue likely differ from TCR repertoires in blood.

The donors were healthy, HIV-negative adults with no recently reported acute infections or vaccinations. Only Caucasian adults living in Nashville, Tennessee, USA were represented among the donors. For unsorted samples, some 87 million PBMCs were counted, and genomic DNA was extracted using the QIAamp DNA Blood Mini kit. Blood was obtained by leukapheresis, after which PBMCs were separated by Ficoll-Histopaque density gradient centrifugation and cryopreserved in liquid nitrogen vapor phase. Recombination connected TRBV12-5 to TRBJ2-7; no D gene is confidently identified. The source is a woman between 35 and 50 years old in good health. Some clones in this sample may be carry-over from other donors' samples. Sequencing was done on a sample of PBMCs. CDR3 region: CASGFFRVSSRRQYF. The DNA sequence follows: TGTGCTAGTGGTTTTTTTCGGGTCAGCTCCCGACGGCAGTACTTC.